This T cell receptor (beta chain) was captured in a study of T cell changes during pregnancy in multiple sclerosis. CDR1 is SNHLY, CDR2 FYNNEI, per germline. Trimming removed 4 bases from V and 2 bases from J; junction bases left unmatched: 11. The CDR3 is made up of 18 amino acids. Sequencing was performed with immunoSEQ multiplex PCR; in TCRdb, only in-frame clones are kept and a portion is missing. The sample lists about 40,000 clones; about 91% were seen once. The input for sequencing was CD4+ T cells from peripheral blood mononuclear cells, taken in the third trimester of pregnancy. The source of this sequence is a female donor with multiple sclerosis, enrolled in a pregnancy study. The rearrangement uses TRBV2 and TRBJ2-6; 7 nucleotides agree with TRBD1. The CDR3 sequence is CASSAFAGGSPGANVLTF. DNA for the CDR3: TGTGCCAGCAGTGCGTTCGCAGGGGGATCCCCTGGGGCCAACGTCCTGACTTTC.